This entry lists 32 T cell receptor beta chains sequenced from one sample in a study of CD8+CD57+ T cells in acquired aplastic anemia. The TCR beta profiling, which covered VDJ combination and CDR3 sequence, was carried out using genomic DNA as the template. Using its own MiXCR run on the reads, TCRdb lists one record per CDR3 protein. The table shows hundreds of thousands of distinct CDR3 sequences, with approximately 33% occurring only once. The authors sequenced patients whose flow cytometry had shown CD8+CD57+ cell expansion. Sequencing was performed on sorted CD4+, CD8+, or CD8+CD57+ T cells (not recorded which) from PBMCs. These receptors were obtained from a human donor with aplastic anemia.

Of note for this clonotype: One junction end does not reproduce the germline sequence, and a read error may be involved. The rearrangement links TRBV10-3 to TRBJ2-5, with D hard to call. Germline lookup yields CDR1 ENHRY and CDR2 SYGVKD. This CDR3 comprises 12 residues. CDR3 residues: CASSEAYPTQYF. As DNA, the CDR3 is TGTGCCAGCAGTGAAGCGTATCCGACCCAGTACTTC.

This clonotype has just a few counts. This chain uses TRBV9 with TRBJ2-7; 8 bases agree with TRBD2. Germline V gene sequence: CDR1 SGDLS, CDR2 YYNGEE. The ends lost 4 bases at V and 2 bases at J; junction bases unmatched: 8. CDR3 size: 15 residues. The CDR3 here is CASSSQSGGTYEQYF. CDR3 DNA: TGTGCCAGCAGCTCCCAAAGCGGGGGAACCTACGAGCAGTACTTC.

The chain joins TRBV7-9 to TRBJ2-5; D possibly uses TRBD1 or TRBD2 (6 bases each). Between the trimmed V and J ends, which lost 2 bases and 5 bases, there was a span of 15 bases. This CDR3 region has 15 residues. Germline CDR1 reads SEHNR; CDR2 reads FQNEAQ (reference sequence). The DNA for the CDR3 is TGTGCCAGCAGCTTAAGTGGGGGGCCGGGGGAGACCCAGTACTTC. Its translation: CASSLSGGPGETQYF.

For this clonotype: This may arise from a read error, as a much more abundant clone is one base away. This sequence joins TRBV7-9 and TRBJ2-2, with D possibly being TRBD1 or TRBD2 (6 bases each). The CDR3 spans 13 residues. Per the germline V gene, CDR1 is SEHNR and CDR2 is FQNEAQ (reference sequence). The CDR3 region is CASNIGGNGELLF. CDR3 nucleotides: TGTGCCAGCAACATAGGGGGGAACGGGGAGCTGCTTTTT.

This chain connects TRBV5-5 to TRBJ1-2; 10 nucleotides match TRBD1. Germline V gene lookup returns CDR1 SGHKS and CDR2 YYEKEE (reference sequence). The CDR3 spans 16 residues. Trimming took 7 bases from V and 4 from J; bases not matched to a gene: 13. In nucleotides, the CDR3 is TGTGCCAGCTCGAGAATAGGGACAGGGGCTCTCTATGGCTACACCTTC. This gives the protein CASSRIGTGALYGYTF.

V and J are TRBV7-6 and TRBJ1-6; no definite D call. CDR1 is SGHVS, CDR2 FNYEAQ, per germline. This CDR3 spans 20 amino acids. Trimming took off 2 bases at V and 0 bases at J, with 20 bases between the two ends. Written as DNA, the CDR3 is TGTGCCAGCAGCTTAACCCAAAGGAACGGCTTAAGCTCCTATAATTCACCCCTCCACTTT. This translates into CASSLTQRNGLSSYNSPLHF.

The V call is TRBV11-1, the J call TRBJ2-6; D gene ambiguous. CDR3 length equals 16 residues. Deletions cut 5 bases from V and 0 bases from J, with 11 bases between. Germline-derived CDR1 and CDR2 are SGHAT and FQDESV (reference sequence). The CDR3 spells CASSRGWNSGANVLTF. As DNA, the CDR3 is TGTGCCAGCAGCCGAGGTTGGAACTCTGGGGCCAACGTCCTGACTTTC.

This clonotype came up many times. The rearrangement links TRBV15 to TRBJ1-2, with D possibly matching TRBD1 (6 bases). CDR1 LNHNV and CDR2 YYDKDF come from the germline V gene (reference sequence). V gave up 0 bases and J gave up 0 bases, with 8 bases separating them. This CDR3 has 15 amino acids. CDR3 DNA: TGTGCCACCAGCAGAGATTGGACAGCTAACTATGGCTACACCTTC. It translates to CATSRDWTANYGYTF. The full variable domain, in which reference TRBV15 and TRBJ1-2 provide the parts outside the CDR3, is DAMVIQNPRYQVTQFGKPVTLSCSQTLNHNVMYWYQQKSSQAPKLLFHYYDKDFNNEADTPDNFQSRRPNTSFCFLDIRSPGLGDTAMYLCATSRDWTANYGYTFGSGTRLTVV.

Only a few counts were recorded for this clonotype. This rearrangement joins TRBV2 to TRBJ2-7, with D possibly TRBD2 on 6 matching bases. Germline CDR1 reads SNHLY; CDR2 reads FYNNEI. The germline V and J ends were trimmed by 8 bases and 3 bases, with 14 bases remaining between them. This CDR3 spans 13 amino acids. DNA of the CDR3: TGTGCCAGCTGGCGGGGATTGAACTACGAGCAGTACTTC. Translating it yields CASWRGLNYEQYF.

J is TRBJ2-7 and V is TRBV5-1; no clear D. V was pared by 0 bases and J by 4 bases, with 11 bases between. CDR1 is SGHRS and CDR2 is YFSETQ in the germline V gene. This CDR3 spans 14 amino acids. CDR3 sequence: CASSLGNGLYEQYF. CDR3 DNA: TGCGCCAGCAGCTTGGGGAACGGTTTGTACGAGCAGTACTTC.

This clonotype appeared once. This may arise from a read error, as a much more abundant clone is one base away. The V gene is TRBV7-8, the J gene TRBJ1-1; D remains ambiguous. This CDR3 has 15 residues. Trimming removed 0 bases from V and 4 bases from J, with 12 bases in between. From germline, CDR1 is SGHVS and CDR2 FQNEAQ. DNA of the CDR3: TGTGCCAGCAGCTTAGCGCGCAGAATGAGCACTGAAGCTTTCTTT. This encodes CASSLARRMSTEAFF.

This clonotype came up many times. The chain couples TRBV19 to TRBJ1-1, with D unclear. V was clipped by 4 bases and J by 4 bases, with 10 bases between them. CDR1 is LNHDA and CDR2 is SQIVND in the germline V gene (reference sequence). This CDR3 is 13 amino acids long. The CDR3 region is CASSKSSTTEAFF. The DNA of the CDR3 is TGTGCCAGTAGTAAGTCTTCTACCACTGAAGCTTTCTTT.

The V and J genes are TRBV5-8 and TRBJ1-2; D remains ambiguous. The V end lost 4 bases, the J end lost 8 bases, and 21 bases lay between the germline ends. The germline V gene encodes CDR1 SGHTS and CDR2 YDEGEE. The CDR3 sequence is 15 residues long. CDR3 sequence reads: CASSTRIQVEGGYTF. The CDR3 DNA reads as TGTGCCAGCAGCACAAGGATTCAGGTCGAGGGCGGCTACACCTTC.

This chain joins TRBV5-1 and TRBJ2-3; TRBD2 agrees at 7 bases. Germline V lookup: CDR1 SGHRS, CDR2 YFSETQ. With 0 bases clipped from V and 5 bases from J, the junction kept 3 bases outside the gene matches. The CDR3 runs 14 residues. This chain's CDR3 is CASSLERDQDTQYF. For the CDR3, the DNA is TGCGCCAGCAGCTTGGAGCGGGATCAAGATACGCAGTATTTT.

The V and J genes are TRBV24-1 and TRBJ1-2, with 10 bases fitting TRBD1. With V trimmed by 9 bases and J by 8 bases, 8 bases remained unmatched. Germline CDR1 is KGHDR and CDR2 is SFDVKD. CDR3 length equals 13 residues. CDR3 nucleotide sequence: TGTGCCACCTCGGGACAGGGGTTAGGGGGCTACACCTTC. Protein: CATSGQGLGGYTF.

Comment on this clonotype: Likely a read error: the CDR3 ends without its conserved phenylalanine or tryptophan. The gene calls are TRBV15 and TRBJ1-2; tentative D call: TRBD1 (5 bases). With 2 bases removed from V and 5 bases from J, the gap between germline ends came to 18 bases. The CDR3 runs 16 residues. Looked up from germline, CDR1 is LNHNV and CDR2 is YYDKDF (reference sequence). CDR3 region: CATSRSLIQESYGYTL. CDR3 nucleotide sequence: TGTGCCACCAGCAGATCCCTTATACAGGAGTCTTATGGCTACACCCTC.

This clonotype was picked up a small number of times. The chain joins TRBV3-1 to TRBJ2-3; no reliable D call. The V and J ends lost 4 bases and 8 bases respectively, with 10 bases between them. The CDR3 has 12 residues. In germline, CDR1 is LGHDT, CDR2 YNNKEL (reference sequence). The CDR3 DNA reads TGTGCCAGCAGCCCTAACGGCGGTACGCAGTATTTT. Protein sequence: CASSPNGGTQYF.

This clonotype was detected a few times. The rearrangement links TRBV10-3 to TRBJ2-7; 10 bases are shared with TRBD1. The junction had 2 bases not matched to a gene; V was cut back by 0 bases and J by 0 bases. The CDR3 length is 16 residues. Germline CDR1 is ENHRY and CDR2 is SYGVKD. In DNA, the CDR3 is TGTGCCATCAGTGAGTCAAGGGACAGGGGCTCCTACGAGCAGTACTTC. Translated: CAISESRDRGSYEQYF.

The genes are TRBV7-3 and TRBJ1-2, with unresolved D. Germline V gene data show CDR1 as SGHTA and CDR2 as FQGTGA. This CDR3 region has 13 residues. V lost 1 base to trimming and J lost 7 bases, with 10 bases between them. The CDR3 loop is CASSLRREGGYTF. Here the CDR3 DNA reads TGTGCCAGCAGCTTAAGGCGGGAGGGTGGCTACACCTTC.

Concerning this clonotype itself: A read error may account for a junction end that differs from germline. The V and J genes are TRBV20-1 and TRBJ2-7; 10 bases line up with TRBD2. The germline CDR1 and CDR2 sequences are DFQATT and SNEGSKA (reference sequence). CDR3 length: 14 residues. The CDR3 is CSARRLAGGRERYF. The CDR3 nucleotides read TGCAGTGCTAGGAGACTAGCGGGCGGGCGAGAGCGGTACTTC.

This clonotype has more than one count but fewer than ten. The conserved phenylalanine or tryptophan normally closing the CDR3 is absent here, so this likely arose from a read error. This rearrangement joins TRBV12-3 or TRBV12-4 to TRBJ1-1, with 10 positions matching TRBD1. V gave up 4 bases and J gave up 1 base; unmatched junction bases: 3. The CDR3 length is 15 residues. The CDR3 spells CASSYRQGANTEAFS. The DNA for the CDR3 is TGTGCCAGCAGTTATCGACAGGGGGCGAACACTGAAGCTTTCTCT.

This clonotype was counted at least ten times. The CDR3 spells CSAREQGRQPQHF. The CDR3, as DNA: TGCAGTGCTAGAGAGCAGGGTAGGCAGCCCCAGCATTTT. The chain combines TRBV20-1 with TRBJ1-5; weak D call: TRBD1 (5 bases). CDR3 size: 13 residues. V was shortened by 0 bases and J by 7 bases, with 10 bases between the two germline ends. Germline V gene lookup returns CDR1 DFQATT and CDR2 SNEGSKA (reference sequence).

This clonotype has a count of ten or more. DNA for the CDR3: TGTGCCAGCAGCTTATTGTCTAGCAATTACGAGCAGTACTTC. Translated: CASSLLSSNYEQYF. The rearrangement joins TRBV7-6 to TRBJ2-7, with a possible D match to TRBD2 (5 bases). The V end lost 2 bases, the J end lost 4 bases, and 12 bases lay between the germline ends. CDR1 is SGHVS and CDR2 is FNYEAQ in the germline V gene. The CDR3 is made up of 14 amino acids.

This clonotype was seen a few times. The chain links TRBV6-2 or TRBV6-3 to TRBJ1-6; perhaps TRBD1 as D (5 bases). Germline V lookup: CDR1 MNHEY, CDR2 SVGEGT. The CDR3 loop spans 13 amino acids. The germline V and J ends were trimmed by 8 bases and 17 bases, with 22 bases remaining between them. In nucleotides, the CDR3 is TGTGCCAGCGTCGGGGGGGATGGGACGCCCTTCCACTTT. It encodes CASVGGDGTPFHF.

This clonotype showed up just once. The CDR3 nucleotides read TGTGCCAGCAGTTCGATCTCCGGGGGGGAGCAGTACTTC. This sequence encodes CASSSISGGEQYF. This chain uses TRBV7-3 with TRBJ2-7; 7 bases are shared with TRBD2. V dropped 6 bases and J dropped 7; count of bases not matched to a gene: 9. CDR3 length: 13 amino acids. The germline V gene has CDR1 SGHTA and CDR2 FQGTGA.

The chain carries TRBV20-1 and TRBJ2-5, with TRBD2 identical over 13 bases. The V gene end was trimmed by 0 bases and the J gene end by 1 base; junction bases not matched to a gene: 5. The CDR3 runs to 17 residues. Germline assignment: CDR1 DFQATT and CDR2 SNEGSKA (reference sequence). CDR3 DNA: TGCAGTGCTAGAGATTCGACTAGCGGGAGGCCCCAAGAGACCCAGTACTTC. Its translation is CSARDSTSGRPQETQYF.

V is TRBV7-8 and J is TRBJ2-1; D is ambiguous. The V and J ends lost 5 bases and 9 bases respectively, with 11 bases between them. Germline loops: CDR1 SGHVS, CDR2 FQNEAQ. The CDR3 runs 12 residues. The CDR3 is CASSTTSGEQFF. In DNA, the CDR3 is TGTGCCAGCAGCACCACGTCGGGTGAGCAGTTCTTC.

V is TRBV30 and J is TRBJ1-6; D is undetermined. The CDR3 loop spans 15 amino acids. Germline V CDR1 and CDR2: GTSNPN, SVGIG (reference sequence). V gave up 5 bases and J gave up 0 bases, with 11 bases separating them. This chain's CDR3 is CAWGTGSSYNSPLHF. CDR3 coding DNA: TGTGCCTGGGGAACGGGGTCCTCCTATAATTCACCCCTCCACTTT.

The J gene is TRBJ2-1, the V gene TRBV2, with 8 bases aligning to TRBD2. V shed 6 bases and J 8 bases; nucleotides not matched to a gene: 9. Germline lookup yields CDR1 SNHLY and CDR2 FYNNEI. CDR3 length: 14 amino acids. The CDR3 loop reads CASSFGLAYDEQFF. CDR3 nucleotide sequence: TGTGCCAGCAGCTTTGGACTAGCATACGATGAGCAGTTCTTC.

This clonotype has more than one count but fewer than ten. The chain has TRBV2 and TRBJ1-4, with TRBD1 matching over 7 bases. Germline V gene lookup returns CDR1 SNHLY and CDR2 FYNNEI. Germline trimming cut 3 bases from V and 0 bases from J; bases unmatched to any gene: 1. The CDR3 consists of 15 residues. The CDR3 spells CASSEGQSTNEKLFF. The CDR3, as DNA: TGTGCCAGCAGTGAGGGACAGTCAACTAATGAAAAACTGTTTTTT.

The chain combines TRBV5-1 with TRBJ2-1; possibly TRBD2 for D (6 bases). The CDR3 has 13 residues. Trimming cost V 5 bases and J 10 bases, with 16 bases left between them. Germline-derived CDR1 and CDR2 are SGHRS and YFSETQ. CDR3 sequence: CASSPAGGNEQFF. CDR3 DNA: TGCGCCAGCAGTCCCGCCGGGGGAAACGAGCAGTTCTTC.

This clonotype was seen more than once but under ten times. The V gene is TRBV3-1, the J gene TRBJ2-7, with 12 bases lining up with TRBD1. This CDR3 is built from 17 residues. V trimming: 4 bases; J trimming: 7 bases; junction bases outside the gene matches: 14. Germline values: CDR1 LGHDT, CDR2 YNNKEL (reference sequence). DNA of the CDR3: TGTGCCAGCAGCCCTAATTCCGGGACAGGGGGCGGTTGGGAGCAGTACTTC. This gives the protein CASSPNSGTGGGWEQYF.